The TCR beta chain under discussion was sequenced for a study of cytomegalovirus exposure and HLA in healthy donors. J was trimmed by 4 bases and V by 6 bases; bases with no gene match: 5. CDR1 and CDR2 from the germline V gene are MNHEY and SVGAGI. The CDR3 runs to 13 residues. This clone was picked up a small number of times. The PCR ran on 60 Vbeta and 13 Jbeta primers. Profiled with immunoSEQ multiplex PCR; TCRdb holds only in-frame clones, not every one. The top ten clones hold 5.5% to 7.5% of a sample with over 150,000 clones, approximately 78% of them seen once. The sequenced sample consisted of PBMCs. The chain joins TRBV6-5 to TRBJ1-2; 7 bases are a match to TRBD1. This clonotype was obtained from a woman aged 50 to 60 in good health and CMV-seropositive. CDR3 amino acids: CASRTGQAYGYTF. CDR3 DNA: TGTGCCAGCAGGACCGGACAGGCCTATGGCTACACCTTC.